The 16 T cell receptor beta chains given below trace back to one sample, sequenced in a study of blood T cell repertoires in COVID-19. The repertoire was sequenced with immunoSEQ multiplex PCR; TCRdb's copy has only in-frame clones and lacks some. The table shows approximately 170,000 clones, with around 85% occurring only once. Sequencing was performed on peripheral blood. These receptor sequences come from a middle-aged man with active or convalescent COVID-19.

V is TRBV6-2 or TRBV6-3 and J is TRBJ2-2; tentatively, D is TRBD1 (6 bases). The CDR3 extends over 16 amino acids. V was pared by 6 bases and J by 1 base, with 15 bases between. Germline loops: CDR1 MNHEY, CDR2 SVGEGT. The CDR3 here is CASSPDRDMNTGELFF. The CDR3 region has the DNA TGTGCCAGCAGCCCCGACCGGGACATGAACACCGGGGAGCTGTTTTTT.

The chain couples TRBV27 to TRBJ1-5, with 11 nucleotides matching TRBD1. This CDR3 contains 14 residues. Germline CDR1 and CDR2: MNHEY and SMNVEV (reference sequence). Trimming at V came to 6 bases and at J to 5 bases, leaving 3 bases not matched to a gene. The CDR3 bases are TGTGCCAGCAGCCTGGGACAGGGGGATCAGCCCCAGCATTTT. Protein: CASSLGQGDQPQHF.

This clone was detected only once. The rearrangement joins TRBV7-9 to TRBJ2-3; D may be TRBD1 (5 bases). Germline V gene lookup returns CDR1 SEHNR and CDR2 FQNEAQ (reference sequence). The CDR3 is 15 residues long. The V and J ends lost 6 bases and 4 bases respectively, with 17 bases between them. DNA of the CDR3: TGTGCCAGCAGATTTCGACAGACTGAAGCAGATACGCAGTATTTT. Its translation: CASRFRQTEADTQYF. Based on the CDR3 plus reference TRBV7-9 and TRBJ2-3, the full variable domain is DTGVSQNPRHKITKRGQNVTFRCDPISEHNRLYWYRQTLGQGPEFLTYFQNEAQLEKSRLLSDRFSAERPKGSFSTLEIQRTEQGDSAMYLCASRFRQTEADTQYFGPGTRLTVL.

This sequence joins TRBV4-3 and TRBJ2-4; 10 positions match TRBD1. Germline assignment: CDR1 LGHNA and CDR2 YSLEER. V lost 0 bases, J lost 7 bases, and 3 bases stayed unmatched. The CDR3 runs 15 residues. This chain's CDR3 is CASSQEQGQGNIQYF. The CDR3 DNA follows: TGCGCCAGCAGCCAAGAACAGGGACAGGGGAACATTCAGTACTTC.

This clone turned up a few times. The chain is built from TRBV5-1 and TRBJ2-5; the D gene is possibly TRBD1 (6 bases). CDR1 and CDR2 from the germline V gene are SGHRS and YFSETQ. The CDR3 is 16 residues long. With 4 bases removed from V and 5 bases from J, the gap between germline ends came to 21 bases. The CDR3 nucleotides read TGCGCCAGCAGCAGTTCGGACAGTTCAACGGGGGAGACCCAGTACTTC. It encodes CASSSSDSSTGETQYF.

The chain combines TRBV4-2 with TRBJ2-2; 9 positions agree with TRBD2. The length of the CDR3 is 16 residues. The V gene's germline CDR1 is LGHNA and CDR2 YNFKEQ. J gave up 6 bases and V 3 bases, and 8 bases lay outside the gene matches. The CDR3 DNA is TGTGCCAGCAGCCACATGCCGGGACTAGCCCCCGGGGAGCTGTTTTTT. Translating gives CASSHMPGLAPGELFF.

J is TRBJ1-4 and V is TRBV18, with D perhaps matching TRBD1 (5 bases). Germline V gene lookup returns CDR1 KGHSH and CDR2 LQKENI. V lost 4 bases to trimming and J lost 8 bases, with 11 bases between them. The CDR3 is 13 residues long. This CDR3 reads CASSLISGEKLFF. Written as DNA, the CDR3 is TGTGCCAGCTCACTTATCTCAGGGGAAAAACTGTTTTTT.

This rearrangement joins TRBV27 to TRBJ2-1; 8 nucleotides agree with TRBD2. This CDR3 comprises 17 residues. Germline V gene sequence: CDR1 MNHEY, CDR2 SMNVEV (reference sequence). Germline trimming cut 5 bases from V and 6 bases from J; bases unmatched to any gene: 15. The CDR3 reads CASSPPMLGLGRNEQFF. In nucleotides, the CDR3 is TGTGCCAGCAGTCCCCCTATGCTGGGACTAGGACGCAATGAGCAGTTCTTC.

This chain uses TRBV9 with TRBJ2-3; 10 positions agree with TRBD2. J gave up 6 bases and V 6 bases, and 4 bases lay outside the gene matches. The CDR3 loop spans 13 amino acids. Germline CDR1 reads SGDLS; CDR2 reads YYNGEE. The CDR3 sequence is CASTSGSRDTQYF. CDR3 coding DNA: TGTGCCAGCACTAGCGGGAGTAGGGATACGCAGTATTTT.

A single count supports this clone. This chain connects TRBV9 to TRBJ2-5, with 8 bases matching TRBD1. The CDR3 runs 14 residues. V lost 1 base to trimming and J lost 1 base; unmatched junction nucleotides: 0. Germline V gene lookup returns CDR1 SGDLS and CDR2 YYNGEE. CDR3 sequence (DNA): TGTGCCAGCAGCGTACAGGGGGCCCAAGAGACCCAGTACTTC. This codes for CASSVQGAQETQYF.

The chain has TRBV28 and TRBJ1-2; 8 bases line up with TRBD1. After removal of 5 bases from V and 6 bases from J, the junction contained 5 bases not matched to a gene. This CDR3 has 13 amino acids. The germline CDR1 and CDR2 sequences are MDHEN and SYDVKM. The CDR3, as DNA: TGTGCCAGCAGTCCGGACAGGGTAGATGGCTACACCTTC. Amino acids: CASSPDRVDGYTF.

This chain connects TRBV6-5 to TRBJ1-6; D gene unclear. V lost 8 bases and J 4 bases, leaving 6 bases between the germline ends. The CDR3 covers 12 residues. The germline V gene has CDR1 MNHEY and CDR2 SVGAGI. CDR3 loop: CASQDYNSPLHF. The CDR3 DNA follows: TGTGCCAGCCAGGATTATAATTCACCCCTCCACTTT.

In nucleotides, the CDR3 is TGTGCCAGTACCACTTTTTCAGGGAACCATGAGCAGTTCTTC. Translating it yields CASTTFSGNHEQFF. The J gene is TRBJ2-1, the V gene TRBV19; D possibly corresponds to TRBD1 (5 bases). In germline, CDR1 is LNHDA, CDR2 SQIVND (reference sequence). The CDR3 runs to 14 residues. Trimming took 7 bases from V and 8 from J, leaving 18 bases between them.

This sequence joins TRBV5-1 and TRBJ1-2, with 8 bases aligning to TRBD1. Germline CDR1 reads SGHRS; CDR2 reads YFSETQ. Trimming at V came to 3 bases and at J to 0 bases, leaving 10 bases not matched to a gene. CDR3 length equals 17 residues. CDR3 loop: CASSSILQGAPNYGYTF. CDR3 coding DNA: TGCGCCAGCAGCTCTATCCTCCAGGGGGCACCTAACTATGGCTACACCTTC. Drawing the rest from reference TRBV5-1 and TRBJ1-2, the complete variable domain is KAGVTQTPRYLIKTRGQQVTLSCSPISGHRSVSWYQQTPGQGLQFLFEYFSETQRNKGNFPGRFSGRQFSNSRSEMNVSTLELGDSALYLCASSSILQGAPNYGYTFGSGTRLTVV.

This clone was recorded only once. The chain links TRBV2 to TRBJ2-7; 9 nucleotides line up with TRBD2. With V trimmed by 6 bases and J by 6 bases, 9 bases remained unmatched. This CDR3 comprises 14 residues. Germline loops: CDR1 SNHLY, CDR2 FYNNEI. The CDR3 DNA is TGTGCCAGCAGGGGGGGGCTAGCGGGACTCGAGCAGTACTTC. This gives the protein CASRGGLAGLEQYF.

J is TRBJ1-4 and V is TRBV30; D gene uncertain. Trimming shortened V by 0 bases and J by 7 bases, and 15 bases separated the two germline ends. The CDR3 spans 15 residues. Germline CDR1 is GTSNPN and CDR2 is SVGIG (reference sequence). The CDR3 DNA reads TGTGCCTGGAGTGTACTGGAGAGGGCAGGTGAAAAACTGTTTTTT. Its protein is CAWSVLERAGEKLFF.